This record concerns one T cell receptor beta chain sequence. The germline V gene has CDR1 SEHNR and CDR2 FQNEAQ (reference sequence). There are 12 residues in the CDR3. V shed 3 bases and J shed 5 bases, with 8 bases lying between them. This entry is derived from a study of technical replicates of blood from a few donors. Generated by immunoSEQ multiplex PCR, the TCRdb table keeps only in-frame clones and is missing some. The sample holds around 93,000 clones, around 93% seen once. Source material: T cells isolated from PBMCs. The chain carries TRBV7-9 and TRBJ2-7; D remains ambiguous. The receptor was derived from a human donor in good health. In DNA, the CDR3 is TGTGCCAGCAGCTTTGCTCCAGACGAGCAGTACTTC. Its protein is CASSFAPDEQYF.